One sample yielded the 3 T cell receptor beta chains listed below, sequenced in a study of human T cells and chemical hapten exposure. TCRdb re-analysed the RACE reads in MiXCR, keeping a single row per CDR3 protein. The profile shows about 380,000 distinct CDR3 sequences, 4.8% of them singletons. Specified time point: patch test 1, 2 weeks after DPC sensitization. This sample's treatment: therapeutic diphenylcyclopropenone sensitization with weekly scalp DPC. The sequences come from whole blood, collected in connection with sensitization to the hapten diphenylcyclopropenone (DPC). These receptors originate from a woman aged 50 to 60 with alopecia areata. Some clones in this sample may be carry-over from other donors' samples.

A few counts support this clonotype. The rearrangement uses TRBV13 and TRBJ1-1; 9 positions match TRBD1. The trim removed 5 bases at V and 5 bases at J, leaving 9 bases unmatched. This CDR3 is 15 amino acids long. In germline, CDR1 is PRHDT, CDR2 FYEKMQ (reference sequence). In DNA, the CDR3 is TGTGCCAGCAGCCACCACAGGGGGCGTGAGACTGAAGCTTTCTTT. It codes for CASSHHRGRETEAFF.

Many counts were recorded for this clonotype. The chain links TRBV10-3 to TRBJ2-7; D unclear. Germline CDR1 and CDR2: ENHRY and SYGVKD. The CDR3 consists of 13 residues. V shed 6 bases and J shed 1 base, with 10 bases lying between them. The CDR3 nucleotides read TGTGCCATCAGCGACGATCCGTCCTACGAGCAGTACTTC. Encoded protein: CAISDDPSYEQYF.

This clonotype came up a few times. This rearrangement joins TRBV6-5 to TRBJ2-3; D is unclear. The CDR3 length is 12 residues. Trimming cost V 10 bases and J 2 bases, with 10 bases left between them. CDR1 and CDR2 (germline): MNHEY, SVGAGI. The CDR3 sequence is CATSPPTDTQYF. The CDR3 bases are TGTGCCACTTCGCCCCCCACAGATACGCAGTATTTT.